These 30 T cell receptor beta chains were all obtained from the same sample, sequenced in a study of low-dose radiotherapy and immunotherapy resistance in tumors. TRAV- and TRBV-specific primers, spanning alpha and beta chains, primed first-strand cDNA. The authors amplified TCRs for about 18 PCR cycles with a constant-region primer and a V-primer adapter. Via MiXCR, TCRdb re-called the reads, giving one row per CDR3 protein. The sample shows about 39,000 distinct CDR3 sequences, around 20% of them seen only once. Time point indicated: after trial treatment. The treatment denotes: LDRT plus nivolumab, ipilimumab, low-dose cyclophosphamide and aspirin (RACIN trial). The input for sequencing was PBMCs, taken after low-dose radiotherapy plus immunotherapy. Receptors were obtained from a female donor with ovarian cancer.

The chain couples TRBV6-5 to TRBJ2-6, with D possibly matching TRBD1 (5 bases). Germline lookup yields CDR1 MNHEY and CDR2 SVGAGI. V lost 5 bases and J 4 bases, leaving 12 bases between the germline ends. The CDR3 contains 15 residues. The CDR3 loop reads CASSTRVSGANVLTF. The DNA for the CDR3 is TGTGCCAGCAGTACCAGGGTCTCCGGGGCCAACGTCCTGACTTTC.

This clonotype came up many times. CDR3 amino acids: CASSNTENYGYTF. CDR3 in DNA: TGTGCCAGCAGTAACACAGAGAACTATGGCTACACCTTC. V is TRBV2 and J is TRBJ1-2, with D hard to call. Germline CDR1 is SNHLY and CDR2 is FYNNEI. V lost 5 bases and J 2 bases, leaving 9 bases between the germline ends. The CDR3 runs 13 residues.

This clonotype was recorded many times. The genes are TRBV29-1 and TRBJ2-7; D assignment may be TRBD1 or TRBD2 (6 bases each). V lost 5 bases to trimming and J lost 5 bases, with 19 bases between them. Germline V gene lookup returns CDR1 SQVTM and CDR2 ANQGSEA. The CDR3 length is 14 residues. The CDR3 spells CSVLGGPMVDEQYF. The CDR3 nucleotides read TGCAGCGTTCTGGGGGGCCCCATGGTCGACGAGCAGTACTTC.

CDR3 loop: CASSLSGSSETQYF. The CDR3 DNA sequence: TGTGCCAGCAGTTTGTCTGGAAGTAGTGAGACCCAGTACTTC. The chain combines TRBV28 with TRBJ2-5, with unresolved D. Trimming took off 3 bases at V and 5 bases at J, with 13 bases between the two ends. This CDR3 has 14 amino acids. Germline CDR1 and CDR2: MDHEN and SYDVKM. Drawing the rest from reference TRBV28 and TRBJ2-5, the complete variable domain is DVKVTQSSRYLVKRTGEKVFLECVQDMDHENMFWYRQDPGLGLRLIYFSYDVKMKEKGDIPEGYSVSREKKERFSLILESASTNQTSMYLCASSLSGSSETQYFGPGTRLLVL.

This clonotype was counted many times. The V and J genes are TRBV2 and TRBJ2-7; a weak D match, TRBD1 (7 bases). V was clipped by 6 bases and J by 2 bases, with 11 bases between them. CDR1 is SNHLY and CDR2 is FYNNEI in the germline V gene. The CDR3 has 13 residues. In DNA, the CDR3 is TGTGCCAGCAGGCGGGACAGCACCTACGAGCAGTACTTC. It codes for CASRRDSTYEQYF.

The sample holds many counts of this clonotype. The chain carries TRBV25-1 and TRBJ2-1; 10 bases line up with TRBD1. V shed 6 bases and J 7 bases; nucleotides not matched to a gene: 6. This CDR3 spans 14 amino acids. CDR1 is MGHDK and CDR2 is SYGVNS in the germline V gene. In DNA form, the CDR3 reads TGTGCCAGCAGAGACCCGGACAGGGGGAATGAGCAGTTCTTC. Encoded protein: CASRDPDRGNEQFF.

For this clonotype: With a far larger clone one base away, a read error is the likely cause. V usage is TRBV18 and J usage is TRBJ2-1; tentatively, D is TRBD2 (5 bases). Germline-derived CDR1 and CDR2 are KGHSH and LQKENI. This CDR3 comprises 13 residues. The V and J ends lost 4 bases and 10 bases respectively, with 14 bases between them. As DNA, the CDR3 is TGTGCCAGCTCACGGGCGGGCTCCTACGAGCAGTTCTTC. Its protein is CASSRAGSYEQFF.

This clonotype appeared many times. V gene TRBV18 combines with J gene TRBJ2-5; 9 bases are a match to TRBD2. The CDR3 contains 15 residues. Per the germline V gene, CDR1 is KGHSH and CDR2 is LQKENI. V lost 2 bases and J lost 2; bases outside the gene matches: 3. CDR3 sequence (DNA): TGTGCCAGCTCACCAAAGCGGGGGGCGCAAGAGACCCAGTACTTC. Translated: CASSPKRGAQETQYF.

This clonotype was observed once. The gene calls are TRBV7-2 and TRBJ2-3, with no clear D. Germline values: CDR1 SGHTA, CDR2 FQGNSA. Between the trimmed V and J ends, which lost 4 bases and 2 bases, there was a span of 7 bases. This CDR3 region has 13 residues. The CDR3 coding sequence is TGTGCCAGCAGCTGGTCCAACACAGATACGCAGTATTTT. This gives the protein CASSWSNTDTQYF. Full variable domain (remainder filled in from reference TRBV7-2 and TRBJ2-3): GAGVSQSPSNKVTEKGKDVELRCDPISGHTALYWYRQSLGQGLEFLIYFQGNSAPDKSGLPSDRFSAERTGGSVSTLTIQRTQQEDSAVYLCASSWSNTDTQYFGPGTRLTVL.

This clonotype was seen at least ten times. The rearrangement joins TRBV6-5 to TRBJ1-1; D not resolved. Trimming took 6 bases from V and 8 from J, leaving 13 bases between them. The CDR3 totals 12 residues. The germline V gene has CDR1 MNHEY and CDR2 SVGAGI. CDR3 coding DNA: TGTGCCAGCAGCCTACGGGCGGGCGAAGCTTTCTTT. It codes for CASSLRAGEAFF.

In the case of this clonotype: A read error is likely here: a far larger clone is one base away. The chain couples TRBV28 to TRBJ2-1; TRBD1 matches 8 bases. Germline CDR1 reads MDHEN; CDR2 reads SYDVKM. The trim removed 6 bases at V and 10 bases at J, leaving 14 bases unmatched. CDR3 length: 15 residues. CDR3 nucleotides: TGTGCCAGCAGGGGTACCGGGACAGGAGTCTACGAGCAGTTCTTC. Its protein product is CASRGTGTGVYEQFF.

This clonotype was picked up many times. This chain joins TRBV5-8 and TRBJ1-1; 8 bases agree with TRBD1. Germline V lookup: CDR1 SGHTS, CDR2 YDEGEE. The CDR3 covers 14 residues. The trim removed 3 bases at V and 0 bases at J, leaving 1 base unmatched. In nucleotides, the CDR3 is TGTGCCAGCAGCTGGACAGGGTTGAACACTGAAGCTTTCTTT. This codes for CASSWTGLNTEAFF.

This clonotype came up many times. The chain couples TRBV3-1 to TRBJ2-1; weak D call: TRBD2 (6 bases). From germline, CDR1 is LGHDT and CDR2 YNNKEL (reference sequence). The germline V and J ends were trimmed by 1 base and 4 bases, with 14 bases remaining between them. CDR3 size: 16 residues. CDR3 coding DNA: TGTGCCAGCAGCCAAGCTAATGCGGGACCATACAATGAGCAGTTCTTC. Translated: CASSQANAGPYNEQFF.

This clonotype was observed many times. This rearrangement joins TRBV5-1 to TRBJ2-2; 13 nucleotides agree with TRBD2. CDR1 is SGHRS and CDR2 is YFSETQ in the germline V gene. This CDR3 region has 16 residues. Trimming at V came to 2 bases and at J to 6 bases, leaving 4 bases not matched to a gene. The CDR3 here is CASSLLAGGPSGELFF. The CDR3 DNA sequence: TGCGCCAGCAGCTTACTAGCGGGAGGGCCCTCCGGGGAGCTGTTTTTT.

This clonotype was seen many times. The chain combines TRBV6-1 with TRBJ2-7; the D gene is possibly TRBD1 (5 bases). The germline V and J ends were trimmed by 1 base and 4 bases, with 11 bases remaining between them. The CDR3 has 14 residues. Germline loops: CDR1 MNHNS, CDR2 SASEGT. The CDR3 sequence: CASSEGPREYEQYF. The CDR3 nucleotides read TGTGCCAGCAGTGAAGGCCCCAGGGAATACGAGCAGTACTTC.

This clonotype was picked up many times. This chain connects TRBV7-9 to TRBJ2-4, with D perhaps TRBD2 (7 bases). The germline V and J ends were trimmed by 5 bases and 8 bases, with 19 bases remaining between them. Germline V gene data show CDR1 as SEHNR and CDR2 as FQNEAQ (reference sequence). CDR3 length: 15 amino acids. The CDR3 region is CASSRDAGAGDIQYF. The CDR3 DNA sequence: TGTGCCAGCAGCCGAGACGCGGGGGCGGGGGACATTCAGTACTTC.

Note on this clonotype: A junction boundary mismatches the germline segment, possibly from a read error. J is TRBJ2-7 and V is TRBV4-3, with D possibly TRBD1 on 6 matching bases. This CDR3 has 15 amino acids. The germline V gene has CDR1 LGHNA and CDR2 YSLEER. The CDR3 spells CASSQVFSSQGTLHF. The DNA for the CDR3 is TGCGCCAGCAGCCAAGTGTTCAGTTCTCAGGGGACATTACACTTC.

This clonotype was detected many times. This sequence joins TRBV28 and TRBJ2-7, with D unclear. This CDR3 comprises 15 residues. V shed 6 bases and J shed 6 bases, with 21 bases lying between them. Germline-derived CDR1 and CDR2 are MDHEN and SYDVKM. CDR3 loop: CASSELTGVPGEQYF. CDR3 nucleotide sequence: TGTGCCAGCAGCGAACTCACCGGAGTTCCCGGCGAGCAGTACTTC.

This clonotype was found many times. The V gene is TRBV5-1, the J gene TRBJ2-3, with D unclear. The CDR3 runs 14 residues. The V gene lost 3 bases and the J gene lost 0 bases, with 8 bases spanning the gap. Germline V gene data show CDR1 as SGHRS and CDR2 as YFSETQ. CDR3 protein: CASSSQDSTDTQYF. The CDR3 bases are TGCGCCAGCAGCTCCCAGGACAGCACAGATACGCAGTATTTT.

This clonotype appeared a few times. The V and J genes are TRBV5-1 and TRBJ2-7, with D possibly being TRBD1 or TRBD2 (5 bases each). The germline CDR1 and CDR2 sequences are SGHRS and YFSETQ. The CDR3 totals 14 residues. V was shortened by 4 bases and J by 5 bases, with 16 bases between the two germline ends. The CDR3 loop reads CASSQRGDGDEQYF. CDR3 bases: TGCGCCAGCAGCCAGAGAGGGGATGGGGACGAGCAGTACTTC.

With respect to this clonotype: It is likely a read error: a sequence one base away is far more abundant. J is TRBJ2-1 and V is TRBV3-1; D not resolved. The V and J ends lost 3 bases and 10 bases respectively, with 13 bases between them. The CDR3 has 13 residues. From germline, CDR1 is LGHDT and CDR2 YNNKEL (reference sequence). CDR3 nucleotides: TGTGCCAGCAGCCAGGTTTCCCGTGGCGAGCAGTTCTTC. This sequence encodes CASSQVSRGEQFF.

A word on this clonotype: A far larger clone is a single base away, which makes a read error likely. DNA of the CDR3: TGTGCCAGCAGTTTGGGACTAGGGAACAATGAGCAGTACTTC. It specifies CASSLGLGNNEQYF. V gene TRBV6-6 combines with J gene TRBJ2-7, with 8 bases lining up with TRBD2. The germline gives CDR1 MNHNY, CDR2 SVGAGI (reference sequence). The CDR3 totals 14 residues. The J segment lost 7 bases and the V segment lost 4 bases, leaving 9 bases of the junction unmatched.

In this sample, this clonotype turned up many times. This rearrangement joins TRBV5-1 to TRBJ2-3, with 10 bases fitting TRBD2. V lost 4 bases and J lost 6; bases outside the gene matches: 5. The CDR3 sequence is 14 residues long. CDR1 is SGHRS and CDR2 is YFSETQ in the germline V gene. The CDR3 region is CASSVAGGGDTQYF. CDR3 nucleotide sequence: TGCGCCAGCAGCGTAGCGGGGGGCGGTGATACGCAGTATTTT.

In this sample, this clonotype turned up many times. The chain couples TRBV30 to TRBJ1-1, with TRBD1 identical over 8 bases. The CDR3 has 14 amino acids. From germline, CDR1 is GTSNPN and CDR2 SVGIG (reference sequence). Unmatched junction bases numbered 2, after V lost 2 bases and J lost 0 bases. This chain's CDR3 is CAWSRTGMNTEAFF. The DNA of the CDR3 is TGTGCCTGGAGTCGGACAGGGATGAACACTGAAGCTTTCTTT. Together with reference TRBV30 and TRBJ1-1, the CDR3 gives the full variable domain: SQTIHQWPATLVQPVGSPLSLECTVEGTSNPNLYWYRQAAGRGLQLLFYSVGIGQISSEVPQNLSASRPQDRQFILSSKKLLLSDSGFYLCAWSRTGMNTEAFFGQGTRLTVV.

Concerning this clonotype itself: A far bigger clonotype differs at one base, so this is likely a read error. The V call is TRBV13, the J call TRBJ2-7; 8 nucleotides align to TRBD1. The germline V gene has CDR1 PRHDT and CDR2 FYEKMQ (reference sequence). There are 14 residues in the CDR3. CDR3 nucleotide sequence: TGTGACAGCAGCCAGGGGGCATTCTTCTACGAGCAGTACTTC. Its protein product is CDSSQGAFFYEQYF.

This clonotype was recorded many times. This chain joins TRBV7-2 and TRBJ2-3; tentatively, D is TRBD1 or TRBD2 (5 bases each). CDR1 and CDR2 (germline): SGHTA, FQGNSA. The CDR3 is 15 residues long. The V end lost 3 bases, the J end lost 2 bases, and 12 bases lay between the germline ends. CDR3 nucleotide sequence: TGTGCCAGCAGCTTTCTGGGGGATTACACAGATACGCAGTATTTT. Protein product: CASSFLGDYTDTQYF.

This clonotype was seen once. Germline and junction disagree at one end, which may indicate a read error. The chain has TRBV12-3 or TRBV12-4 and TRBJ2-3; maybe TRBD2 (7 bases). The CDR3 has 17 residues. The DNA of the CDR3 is TGTGTCAGCAGCCAATTCGGGGGGCCAAGGCGCACAGATACGCAGTATTTT. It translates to CVSSQFGGPRRTDTQYF.

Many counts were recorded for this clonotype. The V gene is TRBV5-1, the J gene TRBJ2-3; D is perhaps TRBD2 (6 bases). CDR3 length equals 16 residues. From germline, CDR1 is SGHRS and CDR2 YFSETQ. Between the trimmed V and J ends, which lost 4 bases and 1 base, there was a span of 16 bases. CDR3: CASSVGDLPGTDTQYF. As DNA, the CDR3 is TGCGCCAGCAGCGTGGGGGACTTACCGGGCACAGATACGCAGTATTTT.

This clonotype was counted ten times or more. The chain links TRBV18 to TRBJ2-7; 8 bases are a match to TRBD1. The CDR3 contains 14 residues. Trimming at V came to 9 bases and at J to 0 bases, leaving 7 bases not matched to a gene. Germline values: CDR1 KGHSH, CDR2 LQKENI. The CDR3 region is CASATGGSSYEQYF. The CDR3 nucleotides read TGTGCCAGTGCCACAGGGGGAAGCTCCTACGAGCAGTACTTC.

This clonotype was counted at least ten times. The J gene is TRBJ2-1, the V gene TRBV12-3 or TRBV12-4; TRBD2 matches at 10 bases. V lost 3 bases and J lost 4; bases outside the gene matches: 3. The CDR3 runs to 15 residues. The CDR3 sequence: CASSFGLAEYNEQFF. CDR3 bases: TGTGCCAGCAGTTTCGGACTAGCGGAGTACAATGAGCAGTTCTTC.